This T cell receptor beta chain was sequenced in a study of shared clonotypes between healthy human individuals. Findings and limits, study-wide: Investigators collected only blood, and repertoires in tissues likely differ.

The CDR3 sequence is 17 residues long. Germline loops: CDR1 SGHTA, CDR2 FQGNSA. The V and J ends lost 2 bases and 2 bases, in that order; junction bases with no gene match: 11. Here immunoSEQ multiplex PCR was the method, and the copy in TCRdb shows in-frame clones only, minus some. This table holds roughly 520,000 clones, roughly 95% found once. Notes on this clone: What it recognizes is unknown.

This chain joins TRBV7-2 and TRBJ2-7; TRBD2 aligns across 8 bases. The sequencing input was naive CD4+ T cells sorted from blood. Regarding subset: CD45RA+ positively selected. The origin of this receptor is a woman aged 30 to 39 in good health. CDR3 DNA sequence: TGTGCCAGCAGCTTAAGGGTGGGTAGCGGGGACACCTACGAGCAGTACTTC. Translation: CASSLRVGSGDTYEQYF.